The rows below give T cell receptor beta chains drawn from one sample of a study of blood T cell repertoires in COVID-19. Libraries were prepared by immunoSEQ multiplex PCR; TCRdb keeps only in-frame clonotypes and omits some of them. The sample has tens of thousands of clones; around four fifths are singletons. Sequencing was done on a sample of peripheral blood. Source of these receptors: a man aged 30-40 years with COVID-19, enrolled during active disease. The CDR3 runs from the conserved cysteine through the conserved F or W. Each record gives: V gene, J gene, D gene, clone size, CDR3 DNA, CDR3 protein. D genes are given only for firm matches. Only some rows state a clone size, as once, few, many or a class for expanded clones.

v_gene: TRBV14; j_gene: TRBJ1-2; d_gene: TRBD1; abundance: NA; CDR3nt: TGTGCCAGCAGCCTAAGTCGGGACAGACTTTACACCTTC; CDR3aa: CASSLSRDRLYTF
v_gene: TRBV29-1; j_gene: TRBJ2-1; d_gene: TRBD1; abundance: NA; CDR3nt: TGCAGCGCAGGACCCGGGACAGGGCGTTACAATGAGCAGTTCTTC; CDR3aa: CSAGPGTGRYNEQFF
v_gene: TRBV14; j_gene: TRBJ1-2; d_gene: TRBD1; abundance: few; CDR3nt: TGTGCCAGCAGCCCGAGGACAGGGGGGAACTATGGCTACACCTTC; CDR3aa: CASSPRTGGNYGYTF
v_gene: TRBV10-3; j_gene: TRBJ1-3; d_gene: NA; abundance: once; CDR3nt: TGTGCCACGAGTGGACAGCTCTCTGGAAACACCATATATTTT; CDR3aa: CATSGQLSGNTIYF
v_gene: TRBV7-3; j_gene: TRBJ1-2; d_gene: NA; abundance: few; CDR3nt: TGTGCCAGCAGCTTAACGTACAGGGAAAACTATGGCTACACCTTC; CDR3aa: CASSLTYRENYGYTF
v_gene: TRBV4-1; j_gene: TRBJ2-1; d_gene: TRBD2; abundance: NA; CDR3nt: TGCGCCAGCAGCCAAGATAGAAGCGGGAGTAATGAGCAGTTCTTC; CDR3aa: CASSQDRSGSNEQFF
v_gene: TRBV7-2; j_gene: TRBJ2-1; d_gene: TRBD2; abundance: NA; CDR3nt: TGTGCCAGCAGCCCTGGAGTAGCGGGAGGCCGGGGAGATGAGCAGTTCTTC; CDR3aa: CASSPGVAGGRGDEQFF
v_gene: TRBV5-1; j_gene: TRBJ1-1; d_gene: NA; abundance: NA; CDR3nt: TGCGCCAGCAGCCATACAGGTATGAACACTGAAGCTTTCTTT; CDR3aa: CASSHTGMNTEAFF
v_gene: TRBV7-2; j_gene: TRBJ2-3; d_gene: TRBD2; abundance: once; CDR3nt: TGTGCCAGCAGCTTCGGACTAGCACGCACAGATACGCAGTATTTT; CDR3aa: CASSFGLARTDTQYF
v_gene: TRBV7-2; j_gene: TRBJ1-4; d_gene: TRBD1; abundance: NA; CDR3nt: TGTGCCAGCAGCGCCCGGACAGGGGGTAGGGAAAAACTGTTTTTT; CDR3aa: CASSARTGGREKLFF
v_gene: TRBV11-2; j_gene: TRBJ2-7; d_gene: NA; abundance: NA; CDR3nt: TGTGCCAGCAGCTTAGGCACTAGCTACGAGCAGTACTTC; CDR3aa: CASSLGTSYEQYF
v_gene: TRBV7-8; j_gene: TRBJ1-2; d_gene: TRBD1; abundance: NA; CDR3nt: TGTGCCAGCAGCTTAACGACAGGGGGTAACTATGGCTACACCTTC; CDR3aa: CASSLTTGGNYGYTF
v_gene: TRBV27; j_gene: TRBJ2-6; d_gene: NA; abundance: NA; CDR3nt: TGTGCCAGCAGTTTATGGGGGAGGCAGTCAGGTGGGGCCAACGTCCTGACTTTC; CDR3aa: CASSLWGRQSGGANVLTF
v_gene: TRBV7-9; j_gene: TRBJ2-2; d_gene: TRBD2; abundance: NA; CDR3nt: TGTGCCAGCAGCTTACGGGGGGGCGCGAACACCGGGGAGCTGTTTTTT; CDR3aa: CASSLRGGANTGELFF
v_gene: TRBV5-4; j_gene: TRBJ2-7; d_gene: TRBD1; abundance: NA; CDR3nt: TGTGCCAGCAGCCCGGGACAGGGGGCGCAGGTGTACAACGAGCAGTACTTC; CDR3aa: CASSPGQGAQVYNEQYF
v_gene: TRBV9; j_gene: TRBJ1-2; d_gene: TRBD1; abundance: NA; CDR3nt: TGTGCCAGCAGCCCAAGGACAGGGGGCGGCTACACCTTC; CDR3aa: CASSPRTGGGYTF
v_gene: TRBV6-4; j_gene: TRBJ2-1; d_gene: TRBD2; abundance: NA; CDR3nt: TGTGCCAGCAGTGACGGGACTAGCGGGAGTGAGCAGTTCTTC; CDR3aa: CASSDGTSGSEQFF
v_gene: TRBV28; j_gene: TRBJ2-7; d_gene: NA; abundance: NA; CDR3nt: TGTGCCAGCAACCCCCAGACTAGGGAATCCTACGAGCAGTACTTC; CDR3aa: CASNPQTRESYEQYF
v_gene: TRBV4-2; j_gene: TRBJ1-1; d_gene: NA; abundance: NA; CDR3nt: TGTGCCAGCAGCCCCCGAGGGGAGGGTAGCGGTGCTGAAGCTTTCTTT; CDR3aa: CASSPRGEGSGAEAFF
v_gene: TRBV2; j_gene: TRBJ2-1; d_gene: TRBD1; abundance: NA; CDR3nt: TGTGCCAGCAGCCCGGACAGGGGGGCCTACAATGAGCAGTTCTTC; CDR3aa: CASSPDRGAYNEQFF
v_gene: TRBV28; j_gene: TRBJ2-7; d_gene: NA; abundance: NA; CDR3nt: TGTGCCAGCAGTTTACCGGAGGCGAAAAGGCAGTACTTC; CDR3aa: CASSLPEAKRQYF
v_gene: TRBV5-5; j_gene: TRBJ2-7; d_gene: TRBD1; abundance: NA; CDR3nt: TGTGCCAGCAGCTTGGTGGGACAGGGGGGGGAGCAGTACTTC; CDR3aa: CASSLVGQGGEQYF
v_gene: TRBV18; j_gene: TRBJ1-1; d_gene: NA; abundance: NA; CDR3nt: TGTGCCAGCTCCCCCTGGGGGAGGCAGACTGAAGCTTTCTTT; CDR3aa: CASSPWGRQTEAFF
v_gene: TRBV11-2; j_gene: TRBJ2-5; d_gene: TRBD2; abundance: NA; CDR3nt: TGTGCCAGCAGTGGGACTAGCGGGAGTAGGGTCGAGACCCAGTACTTC; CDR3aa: CASSGTSGSRVETQYF
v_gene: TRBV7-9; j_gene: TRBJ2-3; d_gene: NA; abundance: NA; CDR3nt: TGTGCCAGCAGCTTAACTTCCCCGTCAGATACGCAGTATTTT; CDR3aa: CASSLTSPSDTQYF
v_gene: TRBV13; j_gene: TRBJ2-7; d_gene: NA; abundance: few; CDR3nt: TGTGCCAGCAGCCCCAACGGTTACGAGCAGTACTTC; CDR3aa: CASSPNGYEQYF
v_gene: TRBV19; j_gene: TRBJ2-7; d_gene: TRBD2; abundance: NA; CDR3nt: TGTGCCAGTAGTCCTCGCCGACTAGCGGGAGATCGGTCCTACGAGCAGTACTTC; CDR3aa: CASSPRRLAGDRSYEQYF
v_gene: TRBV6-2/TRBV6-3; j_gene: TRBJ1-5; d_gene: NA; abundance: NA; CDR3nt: TGTGCCAGCAGCCACGGGGGTAGGGCTCAGCCCCAGCATTTT; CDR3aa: CASSHGGRAQPQHF
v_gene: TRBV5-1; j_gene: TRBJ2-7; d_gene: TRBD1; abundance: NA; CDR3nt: TGCGCCAGCAGCTTGGCGGGACAGGGGGTACTCTACGAGCAGTACTTC; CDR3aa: CASSLAGQGVLYEQYF
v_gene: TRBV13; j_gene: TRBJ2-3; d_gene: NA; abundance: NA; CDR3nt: TGTGCCAGCAGCTGGCGGTCCCGGGGCACAGATACGCAGTATTTT; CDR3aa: CASSWRSRGTDTQYF
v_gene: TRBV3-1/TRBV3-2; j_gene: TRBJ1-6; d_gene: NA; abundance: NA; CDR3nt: TGTGCCAGCAGAGAACACGGACTTAATTCACCCCTCCACTTT; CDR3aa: CASREHGLNSPLHF
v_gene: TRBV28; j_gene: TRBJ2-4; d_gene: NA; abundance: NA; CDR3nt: TGTGCCAGCAGTTTCCCCAGGACAGCAGAAGCCAAAAACATTCAGTACTTC; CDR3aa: CASSFPRTAEAKNIQYF
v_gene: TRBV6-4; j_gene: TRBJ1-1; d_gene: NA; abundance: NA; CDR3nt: TGTGCCAGCAGTCGAGCGCAAAAGGAAGCTTTCTTT; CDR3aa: CASSRAQKEAFF
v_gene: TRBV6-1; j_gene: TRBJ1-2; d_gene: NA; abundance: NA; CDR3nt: TGTGCCAGCAGTGACATTTACCTACGGGGCTATGGCTACACCTTC; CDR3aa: CASSDIYLRGYGYTF
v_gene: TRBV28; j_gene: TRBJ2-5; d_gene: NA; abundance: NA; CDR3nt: TGTGCCAGCAGTTTATTCGGAAGGGCTAGCTCGGGTCCTCAAGAGACCCAGTACTTC; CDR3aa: CASSLFGRASSGPQETQYF
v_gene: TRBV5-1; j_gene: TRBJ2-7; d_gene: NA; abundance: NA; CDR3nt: TGCGCCAGCAGCTTGGACCCGGCGGGCGAGCAGTACTTC; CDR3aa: CASSLDPAGEQYF
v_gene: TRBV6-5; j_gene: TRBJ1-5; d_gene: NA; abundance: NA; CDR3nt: TGTGCCAGCAGACGGACAGCGTATAGCAATCAGCCCCAGCATTTT; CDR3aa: CASRRTAYSNQPQHF
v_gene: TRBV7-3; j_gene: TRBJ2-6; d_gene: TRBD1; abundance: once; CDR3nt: TGTGCCAGCAGCAGAACTACAGGGGCTGGGGCCAACGTCCTGACTTTC; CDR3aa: CASSRTTGAGANVLTF
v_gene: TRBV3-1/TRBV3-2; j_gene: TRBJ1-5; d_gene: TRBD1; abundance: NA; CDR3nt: TGTGCCAGCAGCCAAGATCGGCAGGGGGGAGATCAGCCCCAGCATTTT; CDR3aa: CASSQDRQGGDQPQHF
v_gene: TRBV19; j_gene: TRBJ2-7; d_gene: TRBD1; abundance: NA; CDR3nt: TGTGCCAGTAGTGTGACAGGGAGCGAGCAGTACTTC; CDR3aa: CASSVTGSEQYF
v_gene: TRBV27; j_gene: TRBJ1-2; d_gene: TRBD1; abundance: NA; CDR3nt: TGTGCCAGCAGGTTGACAGGGCAACTTTTCTATGGCTACACCTTC; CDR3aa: CASRLTGQLFYGYTF
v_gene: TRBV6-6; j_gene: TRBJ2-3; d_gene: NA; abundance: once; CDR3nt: TGTGCCAGCACTTTAACAGGATCGGCAGATACGCAGTATTTT; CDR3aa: CASTLTGSADTQYF
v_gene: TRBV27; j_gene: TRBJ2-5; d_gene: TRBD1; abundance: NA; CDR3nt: TGTGCCAGCAAGCCCGGGACAGACTACGGACAAGAGACCCAGTACTTC; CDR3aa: CASKPGTDYGQETQYF
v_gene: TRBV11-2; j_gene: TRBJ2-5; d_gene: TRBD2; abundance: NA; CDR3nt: TGTGCCAGCAGCTTAGAGGTAGCGGGAGGTGAGACCCAGTACTTC; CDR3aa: CASSLEVAGGETQYF